This T cell receptor beta chain derives from a study of blood T cell repertoires in COVID-19. The overall study: Nucleic acid was either cDNA or gDNA, and it came from T cells, B-cell-depleted T cells, or PBMCs.

This clone was seen only a few times. Profiled with immunoSEQ multiplex PCR; TCRdb holds only in-frame clones, not every one. The sample contains about 210,000 clones, 86% of which appear only once. The CDR3 runs to 15 residues. Trimming cost V 5 bases and J 4 bases; bases outside gene matches: 10. The germline V gene has CDR1 SGHAT and CDR2 FQNNGV. The sequenced sample consisted of PBMCs or T cells enriched from blood (not recorded which). The rearrangement links TRBV11-2 to TRBJ2-5, with TRBD2 matching over 7 bases. The sequence came from a middle-aged man with acute COVID-19. The CDR3 nucleotides read TGTGCCAGCAGCGATCCCCGGGGGGATGGAGAGACCCAGTACTTC. Its protein is CASSDPRGDGETQYF.